This T cell receptor (beta chain) was observed in a study of control samples from healthy donors and cancer patients. J gave up 1 base and V 8 bases, and 2 bases lay outside the gene matches. The germline V gene has CDR1 MNHEY and CDR2 SMNVEV (reference sequence). This CDR3 is built from 14 residues. Profiled with immunoSEQ multiplex PCR; TCRdb holds only in-frame clones, not every one. The sample contains some 89,000 clones, roughly 86% of which appear only once. The chain carries TRBV27 and TRBJ2-5, with 12 positions matching TRBD1. Input material: blood. This clonotype was obtained from a man younger than 40 in good health. For the CDR3, the DNA is TGTGCCAGCGGGACAGGGGGCCGCCAAGAGACCCAGTACTTC. As protein: CASGTGGRQETQYF.